The 19 T cell receptor beta chains in this list originate from one sample, sequenced in a study of CD8 T cell repertoires and HIV-1 epitope variants. Assay used: immunoSEQ multiplex PCR; TCRdb lists only in-frame clones, some missing. This repertoire shows under 100,000 clones, more than 65% found once; its top ten account for approximately 24%. Sequenced sample: uncultured baseline CD8+ T cells from peripheral blood mononuclear cells (PBMCs). These receptors all stem from a male donor with HIV.

The chain recombines TRBV5-1 with TRBJ2-3, with 8 nucleotides matching TRBD2. Germline loops: CDR1 SGHRS, CDR2 YFSETQ. J was trimmed by 5 bases and V by 0 bases; bases with no gene match: 14. The CDR3 has 18 amino acids. CDR3: CASSLAANFGGAGDTQYF. For the CDR3, the DNA is TGCGCCAGCAGCTTGGCGGCTAATTTCGGGGGGGCAGGAGATACGCAGTATTTT.

CDR3 bases: TGTGCCAGCAGCGTAGTAGGTCACGAGCAGTACTTC. Translated, it gives CASSVVGHEQYF. This rearrangement joins TRBV9 to TRBJ2-7; D gene ambiguous. The CDR3 runs 12 residues. Between the trimmed V and J ends, which lost 0 bases and 5 bases, there was a span of 6 bases. From germline, CDR1 is SGDLS and CDR2 YYNGEE.

The rearrangement links TRBV7-9 to TRBJ2-4; 9 nucleotides line up with TRBD2. From germline, CDR1 is SEHNR and CDR2 FQNEAQ (reference sequence). Trimming removed 5 bases from V and 2 bases from J; junction bases left unmatched: 4. The CDR3 totals 15 residues. In DNA, the CDR3 is TGTGCCAGCAGCGGTGGGACTAGCTCCAAAAACATTCAGTACTTC. It translates to CASSGGTSSKNIQYF.

A single count supports this clone. The chain is built from TRBV4-1 and TRBJ2-7; 9 bases line up with TRBD2. In germline, CDR1 is MGHRA, CDR2 YSYEKL. The CDR3 has 16 amino acids. V was clipped by 4 bases and J by 2 bases; unmatched bases: 9. As DNA, the CDR3 is TGCGCCAGCAGCCTAAGTGTGGTAGCGGGAGCCTACGAGCAGTACTTC. Protein product: CASSLSVVAGAYEQYF.

This chain links TRBV14 with TRBJ1-1; TRBD1 is a possible D gene (5 bases). Deletions cut 3 bases from V and 4 bases from J, with 15 bases between. This CDR3 comprises 15 residues. Germline CDR1 reads SGHDN; CDR2 reads FVKESK. The CDR3 spells CASSQDLGGGTEAFF. Written as DNA, the CDR3 is TGTGCCAGCAGCCAGGACCTGGGTGGGGGCACTGAAGCTTTCTTT.

V gene TRBV29-1 combines with J gene TRBJ1-1, with 9 bases identical to TRBD1. In germline, CDR1 is SQVTM, CDR2 ANQGSEA. Unmatched junction bases numbered 6, after V lost 6 bases and J lost 1 base. CDR3 length equals 14 residues. The CDR3 sequence is CSVVQGASNTEAFF. The CDR3 DNA reads TGCAGCGTGGTACAGGGGGCCTCGAACACTGAAGCTTTCTTT. Combining the CDR3 with reference TRBV29-1 and TRBJ1-1 gives the whole variable domain SAVISQKPSRDICQRGTSLTIQCQVDSQVTMMFWYRQQPGQSLTLIATANQGSEATYESGFVIDKFPISRPNLTFSTLTVSNMSPEDSSIYLCSVVQGASNTEAFFGQGTRLTVV.

The rearrangement joins TRBV19 to TRBJ2-7; 8 bases match TRBD1. The CDR3 covers 14 residues. The germline V gene has CDR1 LNHDA and CDR2 SQIVND (reference sequence). With V trimmed by 6 bases and J by 5 bases, 9 bases remained unmatched. CDR3 region: CASSDSTTGDEQYF. In DNA form, the CDR3 reads TGTGCCAGTAGCGACTCAACGACAGGGGACGAGCAGTACTTC.

This clone was counted a few times. The V and J genes are TRBV19 and TRBJ2-7, with 7 bases lining up with TRBD2. Germline lookup yields CDR1 LNHDA and CDR2 SQIVND (reference sequence). The CDR3 covers 14 residues. V shed 9 bases, J shed 1 base, and the junction held 9 bases outside the gene matches. This CDR3 reads CASTPGLNSYEQYF. The DNA of the CDR3 is TGTGCCAGCACCCCGGGACTAAATTCCTACGAGCAGTACTTC. Filled out from reference TRBV19 and TRBJ2-7, the complete variable domain reads DGGITQSPKYLFRKEGQNVTLSCEQNLNHDAMYWYRQDPGQGLRLIYYSQIVNDFQKGDIAEGYSVSREKKESFPLTVTSAQKNPTAFYLCASTPGLNSYEQYFGPGTRLTVT.

J is TRBJ2-2 and V is TRBV5-1; D is possibly TRBD1 or TRBD2 (6 bases each). This CDR3 contains 16 residues. Germline CDR1 SGHRS, CDR2 YFSETQ. V shed 0 bases and J shed 4 bases, with 13 bases lying between them. The CDR3 DNA reads as TGCGCCAGCAGCTTGGCCGGGGGCAGGAGCACCGGGGAGCTGTTTTTT. This codes for CASSLAGGRSTGELFF.

The rearrangement links TRBV18 to TRBJ1-1; D not resolved. Germline V gene data show CDR1 as KGHSH and CDR2 as LQKENI. Between the trimmed V and J ends, which lost 0 bases and 1 base, there was a span of 9 bases. The CDR3 extends over 15 amino acids. This CDR3 reads CASSPPAGGNTEAFF. CDR3 sequence (DNA): TGTGCCAGCTCACCACCGGCAGGTGGGAACACTGAAGCTTTCTTT.

This clone was picked up a small number of times. The rearrangement joins TRBV6-6 to TRBJ2-1, with D possibly being TRBD2 (6 bases). Germline V lookup: CDR1 MNHNY, CDR2 SVGAGI (reference sequence). The CDR3 contains 15 residues. The V and J ends lost 5 bases and 7 bases respectively, with 18 bases between them. CDR3 nucleotides: TGTGCCAGCAGTCCCGGGACTTGGAGTGGGAATGAGCAGTTCTTC. The encoded protein is CASSPGTWSGNEQFF.

The sample holds a few counts of this clone. The CDR3 loop reads CASSLVLQGYEQYF. CDR3 sequence (DNA): TGCGCCAGCAGCTTGGTGCTGCAGGGCTACGAGCAGTACTTC. The chain uses TRBV5-1 and TRBJ2-7; tentative D call: TRBD1 (5 bases). The CDR3 runs 14 residues. Trimming stripped 0 bases from V and 3 bases from J, with 10 bases between. Germline CDR1 and CDR2: SGHRS and YFSETQ.

The chain uses TRBV7-9 and TRBJ2-5; the D gene is possibly TRBD2 (5 bases). Germline V gives CDR1 SEHNR, CDR2 FQNEAQ (reference sequence). The length of the CDR3 is 13 residues. V was pared by 4 bases and J by 7 bases, with 13 bases between. CDR3 coding DNA: TGTGCCAGCAGCTCCCGAACCCGGGGGACCCAGTACTTC. Its translation is CASSSRTRGTQYF. The entire variable domain, with the rest obtained from reference TRBV7-9 and TRBJ2-5, is as follows: DTGVSQNPRHKITKRGQNVTFRCDPISEHNRLYWYRQTLGQGPEFLTYFQNEAQLEKSRLLSDRFSAERPKGSFSTLEIQRTEQGDSAMYLCASSSRTRGTQYFGPGTRLLVL.

J is TRBJ1-2 and V is TRBV28; 10 bases agree with TRBD1. The V gene's germline CDR1 is MDHEN and CDR2 SYDVKM. Trimming took 6 bases from V and 8 from J; bases not matched to a gene: 6. CDR3 length: 13 amino acids. In DNA form, the CDR3 reads TGTGCCAGCAGCCTGGACAGGGGGTTGGGCTACACCTTC. Translating gives CASSLDRGLGYTF.

The chain employs TRBV7-8 and TRBJ2-2, with D perhaps matching TRBD1 (5 bases). The ends were cut back, 4 bases at V and 5 bases at J, with 5 bases in the middle. CDR1 and CDR2 (germline): SGHVS, FQNEAQ. The CDR3 contains 12 residues. CDR3 amino acids: CASSYRTGELFF. The CDR3 nucleotides are TGTGCCAGCAGCTACAGGACCGGGGAGCTGTTTTTT.

This clone was seen many times. The rearrangement uses TRBV5-6 and TRBJ1-2; tentatively, D is TRBD1 (5 bases). This CDR3 has 14 amino acids. Germline V lookup: CDR1 SGHDT, CDR2 YYEEEE. Trimming left V 0 bases short and J 3 bases short, with 9 bases between. The CDR3 region is CASSLGGVDYGYTF. Here the CDR3 DNA reads TGTGCCAGCAGCTTGGGGGGCGTCGACTATGGCTACACCTTC.

The chain is built from TRBV6-5 and TRBJ2-1; 7 nucleotides agree with TRBD2. CDR3 size: 15 residues. With V trimmed by 2 bases and J by 2 bases, 3 bases remained unmatched. Germline V gene sequence: CDR1 MNHEY, CDR2 SVGAGI. The CDR3 loop reads CASSYGGRTYNEQFF. CDR3 nucleotide sequence: TGTGCCAGCAGTTACGGCGGGAGAACCTACAATGAGCAGTTCTTC.

Remarks on this clone: The identical CDR3 is also encoded by other nucleotide sequences in the sample. The rearrangement joins TRBV5-1 to TRBJ2-6; weak D call: TRBD1 (6 bases). This CDR3 spans 15 amino acids. Germline CDR1 SGHRS, CDR2 YFSETQ. V was pared by 4 bases and J by 0 bases, with 8 bases between. The CDR3: CASSLDSSGANVLTF. DNA of the CDR3: TGCGCCAGCAGCCTGGACAGCTCTGGGGCCAACGTCCTGACTTTC.

This chain joins TRBV5-1 and TRBJ2-3; TRBD2 is a possible D gene (6 bases). The V end was cut by 1 base, the J end by 4 bases, with 16 bases between. The CDR3 consists of 16 residues. Germline values: CDR1 SGHRS, CDR2 YFSETQ. Here the CDR3 reads CASSLYPDRDSDTQYF. Here the CDR3 DNA reads TGCGCCAGCAGCTTGTACCCTGACCGGGACTCAGATACGCAGTATTTT.